Listed below are T cell receptor beta chains from one sample, sequenced in a study of OX40 agonist ivuxolimab in advanced cancers. The data were produced by immunoSEQ multiplex PCR, yet TCRdb's version contains in-frame clones alone and is incomplete. The profile shows approximately 50,000 clones, 85% to 90% of them singletons. The specimen comprised CD4+ or CD8+ T cells sorted from blood, sampled in a trial of the OX40 agonist ivuxolimab. These receptors were obtained from an adult with an advanced solid tumor such as melanoma, head and neck, liver or kidney cancer. CDR3s leave out the opening cysteine and the closing phenylalanine or tryptophan.

>TRBV7-2|TRBJ1-5
ASSFSPVMGQPQH
>TRBV30|TRBJ2-7
AWSVGYSYEQY
>TRBV7-8|TRBJ2-7
ASSPRQSSYEQY
>TRBV15|TRBJ2-2
ATSISVETGELF
>TRBV10-1|TRBJ2-5
ASRAPGLVKPQY
>TRBV28|TRBJ2-1
ASTTGGLAQYNEQF
>TRBV7-2|TRBJ2-7
ASSLGGSGRYEQY
>TRBV6-5|TRBJ2-5
ASSTGTSGKETQY
>TRBV19|TRBJ2-7
ASSVRGGYEQY
>TRBV5-1|TRBJ2-2
ASSVEGLGGGELF
>TRBV5-8|TRBJ2-6
ASSLALGANVLT
>TRBV11-1|TRBJ2-3
ASSLTASTDTQY
>TRBV2|TRBJ2-7
ASRTDRGRQY
>TRBV28|TRBJ2-5
ASSLSPGLGSLEETQY
>TRBV2|TRBJ2-5
ASSNLAGVETQY
>TRBV6-8|TRBJ2-2
ASKASGNTGELF
>TRBV10-1|TRBJ2-7
ASANRFGSSYEQY
>TRBV30|TRBJ1-3
AWQGKGYSGNTIY
>TRBV7-8|TRBJ2-2
ASRDREGTGELF
>TRBV6-5|TRBJ1-1
ASKHTPTGETEAF
>TRBV7-2|TRBJ2-5
ASSLAWDHQETQY
>TRBV30|TRBJ2-1
AWSTPYEQF
>TRBV7-8|TRBJ2-5
ASDGDQETQY
>TRBV29-1|TRBJ2-2
SVGGSDTGELF
>TRBV7-2|TRBJ2-5
ASSAQTGGGEVTQY
>TRBV7-2|TRBJ2-5
ASSLGTTQETQY
>TRBV18|TRBJ2-6
ASSPSGAGANVLT
>TRBV7-6|TRBJ2-7
ASSRDEGLSYEQY
>TRBV5-1|TRBJ2-7
ASSSSTTGGPGEQY
>TRBV30|TRBJ2-7
AWRVTSPGLSYEQY
>TRBV29-1|TRBJ2-1
SVGLTGRNEQF
>TRBV7-2|TRBJ2-2
ASSRNTGELF
>TRBV10-1|TRBJ1-5
ASKKGGGQPQH
>TRBV2|TRBJ1-2
ASSEMPYYGYT
>TRBV7-3|TRBJ1-2
ASSRTPVPRIHGYT
>TRBV29-1|TRBJ1-1
SGSDRGITEAF
>TRBV28|TRBJ2-5
ASSLKRGQETQY
>TRBV2|TRBJ1-5
ASSWEHDQPQH
>TRBV19|TRBJ2-2
ASLFRNTGELF
>TRBV2|TRBJ2-1
ASTPRGNEQF
>TRBV4-3|TRBJ1-2
ASSRQKGPGRDYGYT